This T cell receptor (beta chain) is from a study of T cell responses to AZD1222 COVID-19 vaccine. This clone came up once. Assay used: immunoSEQ multiplex PCR; TCRdb lists only in-frame clones, some missing. The sample carries 90,000 or so clones, around nine tenths recorded once. The germline V and J ends were trimmed by 5 bases and 4 bases, with 15 bases remaining between them. CDR1 and CDR2 (germline): MDHEN, SYDVKM. CDR3 length: 15 amino acids. This sample comprised peripheral blood, obtained 28 days after the second AZD1222 dose. The rearrangement links TRBV28 to TRBJ1-3; D is unclear. The receptor's source is an adult who received the AZD1222 COVID-19 vaccine. The CDR3 loop reads CASSRYRVGGNTIYF. Written as DNA, the CDR3 is TGTGCCAGCAGTCGATATAGGGTGGGAGGAAACACCATATATTTT.